This T cell receptor beta chain was recovered during a study of patients and donors after allogeneic stem cell transplantation. One entry per CDR3 protein, called by TCRdb with MiXCR from the RT-PCR reads. The table records over 150,000 distinct CDR3 sequences, 30% of them present only once. This clonotype was detected a few times. V gave up 0 bases and J gave up 3 bases; unmatched junction bases: 5. The CDR3 has 15 residues. CDR1 and CDR2 (germline): LNHNV, YYDKDF (reference sequence). This chain joins TRBV15 and TRBJ2-7; 7 bases are a match to TRBD1. The origin of this receptor is a human donor who was either an allogeneic HSCT recipient or a stem cell or donor lymphocyte infusion donor (not recorded which). It is not recorded whose cells these are; they may come from a transplant donor. The sample comprised blood, either unsorted or a sorted T cell fraction (not recorded which). The CDR3 loop reads CATSRDVTGDYEQYF. The CDR3 bases are TGTGCCACCAGCAGAGACGTCACAGGGGACTACGAGCAGTACTTC.